These 8 T cell receptor beta chains originate from one sample sequenced in a study of T-cell reconstitution after alpha-beta-depleted transplantation in children. Construction of the TCRbeta library involved unique molecular identifiers. MiXCR, run by TCRdb on the PCR reads, gives a single entry per CDR3 protein. The sample consists of 800,000 to 1,000,000 distinct CDR3 sequences, 25% to 35% of them appearing once. Sequencing was performed on PBMCs, mostly from graft donor cells, taken 360 days after TCRalphabeta/CD19-depleted stem cell transplant. Receptors originate from a boy under three years old who had a stem cell transplant for SCID, so the T cells may come from the graft donor.

The CDR3 sequence: CASSHVGTGSTEAFF. Here the CDR3 DNA reads TGTGCCAGCAGCCACGTGGGGACAGGGAGCACTGAAGCTTTCTTT. J is TRBJ1-1 and V is TRBV5-5; TRBD1 agrees at 9 bases. Germline CDR1 SGHKS, CDR2 YYEKEE (reference sequence). Germline trimming cut 4 bases from V and 4 bases from J; bases unmatched to any gene: 8. The CDR3 totals 15 residues.

The V call is TRBV2, the J call TRBJ1-2, with D perhaps TRBD1 (5 bases). The V end lost 9 bases, the J end lost 3 bases, and 14 bases lay between the germline ends. The CDR3 is made up of 13 amino acids. Germline assignment: CDR1 SNHLY and CDR2 FYNNEI. Written as DNA, the CDR3 is TGTGCCAGGGTAACAGACAGAGACTATGGCTACACCTTC. It is translated as CARVTDRDYGYTF.

This clonotype was counted ten times or more. The genes are TRBV25-1 and TRBJ1-1; D gene uncertain. Germline CDR1 and CDR2: MGHDK and SYGVNS. With 4 bases removed from V and 6 bases from J, the gap between germline ends came to 12 bases. The CDR3 runs to 13 residues. The CDR3 nucleotides are TGTGCCAGCAGTGGGACCCTAGAATCTGAAGCTTTCTTT. Translating gives CASSGTLESEAFF. The whole variable domain, filled in from reference TRBV25-1 and TRBJ1-1, reads EADIYQTPRYLVIGTGKKITLECSQTMGHDKMYWYQQDPGMELHLIHYSYGVNSTEKGDLSSESTVSRIRTEHFPLTLESARPSHTSQYLCASSGTLESEAFFGQGTRLTVV.

The chain recombines TRBV20-1 with TRBJ2-7; D tentatively reads TRBD1 or TRBD2 (6 bases each). The CDR3 length is 13 residues. Germline loops: CDR1 DFQATT, CDR2 SNEGSKA (reference sequence). V lost 7 bases and J 4 bases, leaving 17 bases between the germline ends. CDR3 sequence (DNA): TGCAGTGTTCACCGGGGGCGGTCGTACGAGCAGTACTTC. Encoded protein: CSVHRGRSYEQYF.

This clonotype was observed a few times. The chain uses TRBV5-6 and TRBJ1-1; D gene uncertain. Trimming left V 2 bases short and J 4 bases short, with 9 bases between. The CDR3 length is 13 residues. CDR1 and CDR2 (germline): SGHDT, YYEEEE. CDR3 bases: TGTGCCAGCAGCTTCGGGGAGGTCACTGAAGCTTTCTTT. Protein: CASSFGEVTEAFF.

This clonotype was observed a handful of times. The chain combines TRBV7-8 with TRBJ2-1; TRBD2 matches 10 bases. The CDR3 length is 15 residues. J gave up 2 bases and V 5 bases, and 3 bases lay outside the gene matches. Germline CDR1 SGHVS, CDR2 FQNEAQ. The CDR3 nucleotides are TGTGCCAGCAGCCGAGCGGGGGGGGCCTACAATGAGCAGTTCTTC. It codes for CASSRAGGAYNEQFF. Together with reference TRBV7-8 and TRBJ2-1, the CDR3 gives the full variable domain: GAGVSQSPRYKVAKRGQDVALRCDPISGHVSLFWYQQALGQGPEFLTYFQNEAQLDKSGLPSDRFFAERPEGSVSTLKIQRTQQEDSAVYLCASSRAGGAYNEQFFGPGTRLTVL.

The J gene is TRBJ2-2, the V gene TRBV7-6, with D perhaps matching TRBD2 (6 bases). V shed 0 bases and J shed 7 bases, with 15 bases lying between them. The germline CDR1 and CDR2 sequences are SGHVS and FNYEAQ. The CDR3 runs 16 residues. The CDR3 region is CASSLASGPWGGELFF. For the CDR3, the DNA is TGTGCCAGCAGCTTAGCCAGCGGGCCCTGGGGCGGGGAGCTGTTTTTT.

This clonotype appeared a few times. The CDR3 reads CASGTTGDTGNTIYF. The CDR3 DNA is TGTGCCAGCGGCACAACAGGGGATACTGGAAACACCATATATTTT. The chain is built from TRBV25-1 and TRBJ1-3, with 7 bases fitting TRBD1. The germline gives CDR1 MGHDK, CDR2 SYGVNS. V was clipped by 8 bases and J by 2 bases; unmatched bases: 9. There are 15 residues in the CDR3.